This T cell receptor (beta chain) was retrieved from a study of blood T cell repertoires in COVID-19. About the study: Some COVID-19 samples were acute and others convalescent; all came from the United States, Italy and Spain. Sources were T cells, B-cell-depleted T cells, or PBMCs; the material itself was cDNA or gDNA.

With respect to this clone: Mismatch with germline at one junction end may stem from a read error.

This CDR3 region has 17 residues. Germline V gene lookup returns CDR1 SSHAT and CDR2 FNYEAQ (reference sequence). Sequencing was performed with immunoSEQ multiplex PCR; in TCRdb, only in-frame clones are kept and a portion is missing. The table lists roughly 240,000 clones, roughly 88% of them singletons. The rearrangement links TRBV7-7 to TRBJ2-2; 11 bases map to TRBD1. The sequenced sample consisted of peripheral blood. This sequence originates from an elderly woman with COVID-19, enrolled during active disease. CDR3 amino acids: CASSPRTGGAFTGELFF. The CDR3 coding sequence is TGTGCTAGCAGCCCCCGGACAGGGGGCGCTTTTACCGGGGAGCTGTTTTTT.